This T cell receptor (beta chain) was recorded in a study of early T cells in non-severe SARS-CoV-2 infection. Overall study: Investigators sequenced bulk RNA drawn from unsorted whole blood, and chains remained unpaired.

Individual cDNA molecules received unique molecular identifiers during library preparation. TCRdb re-analysed the 5' RACE reads in MiXCR, keeping a single row per CDR3 protein. This table has about 53,000 distinct CDR3 sequences, around 12% appearing once. This clonotype was found a few times. This CDR3 comprises 16 residues. V lost 3 bases and J 0 bases, leaving 12 bases between the germline ends. Germline CDR1 KGHDR, CDR2 SFDVKD. This receptor was taken from an adult who was a healthcare worker with PCR-confirmed SARS-CoV-2 infection or an uninfected control (not recorded which). Material: whole blood, obtained at baseline. The J gene is TRBJ2-3, the V gene TRBV24-1, with D tentatively TRBD2 (7 bases). The CDR3 is CATSDARGASTDTQYF. The DNA for the CDR3 is TGTGCCACCAGTGATGCACGGGGGGCAAGCACAGATACGCAGTATTTT.